This is a list of T cell receptor beta chains from one sample in a study of regulatory T cells in long-lasting Graves disease. TCRdb re-called the multiplex PCR reads with MiXCR, one entry per CDR3 protein. The sample contains about 400,000 distinct CDR3 sequences, about a sixth of which appear only once. These records were also assigned to another study, of T cells in Graves' hyperthyroidism and ophthalmopathy.

Sequencing was performed on peripheral blood mononuclear cells (PBMCs), taken at new diagnosis, from a patient treated with antithyroid drugs. All receptors derive from a woman under 30 with Graves disease. CDR3s include the opening cysteine and the closing phenylalanine or tryptophan. The D gene is left open where the match is weak. Size values are once, few and many counts, or a class for expanded clones, and some rows have none.

D gene,clone size,V gene,J gene,CDR3 protein,CDR3 DNA
.,.,TRBV20-1,TRBJ2-7,CSRDGLYEQYF,TGCAGCCGGGACGGACTCTACGAGCAGTACTTC
TRBD2,many,TRBV18,TRBJ2-7,CASSLSGTSSFYEQYF,TGTGCCAGCTCACTTTCTGGGACTAGTTCTTTCTACGAGCAGTACTTC
TRBD2,.,TRBV24-1,TRBJ2-1,CATSGPTSATYNGQFF,TGTGCCACCAGTGGCCCGACTAGCGCCACTTACAATGGGCAGTTCTTC
.,few,TRBV3-1,TRBJ2-2,CASSQDRGELFF,TGTGCCAGCAGCCAAGATCGTGGGGAGCTGTTTTTT
.,.,TRBV29-1,TRBJ1-1,CSILPPGGVEAFF,TGCAGTATCCTTCCCCCCGGAGGGGTGGAAGCTTTCTTT
.,.,TRBV25-1,TRBJ1-2,CASSDPGRGGYGYTF,TGTGCCAGCAGTGACCCAGGGAGGGGTGGCTATGGCTACACCTTC
.,once,TRBV20-1,TRBJ2-7,CSARSPARSPYEQYF,TGCAGTGCTAGATCACCGGCTAGGTCCCCCTACGAGCAGTACTTC
.,many,TRBV10-3,TRBJ2-5,CAISESPSGLPETQYF,TGTGCCATCAGTGAGTCCCCCAGCGGCCTCCCGGAGACCCAGTACTTC
.,many,TRBV18,TRBJ2-5,CASSNPGGGQETQYF,TGTGCCAGCTCGAACCCCGGTGGGGGGCAAGAGACCCAGTACTTC
.,.,TRBV7-2,TRBJ2-7,CASSPAQTGRYEQYF,TGTGCCAGCAGCCCAGCCCAAACAGGGAGGTACGAGCAGTACTTC
TRBD1,many,TRBV7-6,TRBJ1-6,CASSPGTGFIPLHF,TGTGCCAGCAGCCCCGGGACAGGGTTTATACCCCTCCACTTT
.,.,TRBV6-1,TRBJ2-7,CATRPERDEQYF,TGTGCCACCCGGCCCGAGAGGGACGAGCAGTACTTC
.,many,TRBV20-1,TRBJ2-1,CSARLYGRSYNEQFF,TGCAGTGCTAGACTCTATGGGCGGTCCTACAATGAGCAGTTCTTC
TRBD1,many,TRBV27,TRBJ2-3,CASSSLIQGPDTDTQYF,TGTGCCAGCAGTTCCCTAATACAGGGGCCCGACACAGATACGCAGTATTTT
.,few,TRBV28,TRBJ2-4,CASSLPIAKNIQYF,TGTGCCAGCAGTTTACCGATAGCCAAAAACATTCAGTACTTC
TRBD2,few,TRBV3-1,TRBJ2-3,CASTLTPGGADTQYF,TGTGCCAGCACCCTTACTCCGGGGGGTGCAGATACGCAGTATTTT
TRBD1,.,TRBV3-1,TRBJ1-1,CASSRQGLGDTEAFF,TGTGCCAGCAGCCGACAGGGCCTAGGGGACACTGAAGCTTTCTTT
.,few,TRBV6-1,TRBJ2-7,CASGQYGTPYEQYF,TGTGCCAGCGGACAGTACGGTACTCCCTACGAGCAGTACTTC
.,.,TRBV7-2,TRBJ1-2,CASSPGTAQGGYTF,TGTGCCAGCAGCCCCGGGACGGCCCAGGGTGGCTACACCTTC
.,many,TRBV20-1,TRBJ2-7,CSASALGRAYEQYF,TGCAGTGCTAGCGCCCTGGGTAGGGCCTACGAGCAGTACTTC
TRBD1,.,TRBV10-3,TRBJ1-2,CASRRQGDYGYTF,TGTGCCAGCAGAAGACAGGGGGACTATGGCTACACCTTC
TRBD1,.,TRBV7-3,TRBJ1-2,CASSLSRTGVGYTF,TGTGCCAGCAGCTTAAGTCGGACAGGGGTTGGCTACACCTTC
.,.,TRBV2,TRBJ2-7,CASSVAGTESYEQYF,TGTGCCAGCAGTGTTGCCGGGACGGAATCCTACGAGCAGTACTTC
.,few,TRBV7-9,TRBJ2-4,CASSLPSENIQYF,TGTGCCAGCAGCTTGCCCTCCGAGAACATTCAGTACTTC
TRBD1,few,TRBV6-1,TRBJ2-4,CASSHTGGATKNIQYF,TGTGCCAGCAGCCATACAGGGGGCGCAACCAAAAACATTCAGTACTTC
TRBD1,few,TRBV6-2/TRBV6-3,TRBJ1-4,CASSFQQGKKLFF,TGTGCCAGCAGTTTCCAACAGGGGAAAAAACTGTTTTTT
.,.,TRBV19,TRBJ2-4,CASSITLGPEAKNIQYF,TGTGCCAGTAGTATAACCCTTGGTCCAGAGGCCAAAAACATTCAGTACTTC
.,many,TRBV20-1,TRBJ2-1,CSARGQGGLYNEQFF,TGCAGTGCCCGCGGTCAAGGAGGGTTATACAATGAGCAGTTCTTC
.,many,TRBV28,TRBJ2-5,CASSLITIQTQYF,TGTGCCAGCAGTTTAATTACCATCCAGACCCAGTACTTC
.,few,TRBV6-1,TRBJ1-5,CASKKRGYGNQPQHF,TGTGCCAGCAAGAAACGGGGATACGGCAATCAGCCCCAGCATTTT
.,.,TRBV6-1,TRBJ1-4,CASSDNFRDNEKLFF,TGTGCCAGCAGTGATAACTTCAGAGATAATGAAAAACTGTTTTTT
.,.,TRBV6-5,TRBJ2-4,CASSYNSPALAKNIQYF,TGTGCCAGCAGTTACAATTCTCCAGCTCTAGCCAAAAACATTCAGTACTTC
.,few,TRBV12-3/TRBV12-4,TRBJ1-2,CASKPDGAGGYTF,TGTGCCAGCAAGCCCGATGGGGCTGGTGGCTACACCTTC
.,few,TRBV6-2/TRBV6-3,TRBJ2-5,CASSYRQAETQYF,TGTGCCAGCAGTTACAGGCAGGCAGAGACCCAGTACTTC
.,.,TRBV29-1,TRBJ2-3,CSVEPGTVPADTQYF,TGCAGCGTTGAACCCGGGACCGTCCCCGCAGATACGCAGTATTTT
.,many,TRBV9,TRBJ2-1,CASSVAGSSNEQFF,TGTGCCAGCAGCGTAGCTGGGTCTAGCAATGAGCAGTTCTTC
.,many,TRBV6-1,TRBJ1-1,CASSGEWDTEAFF,TGTGCCAGTTCAGGGGAATGGGACACTGAAGCTTTCTTT
TRBD2,few,TRBV6-1,TRBJ2-3,CASSRSSGGTDTQYF,TGTGCCAGCAGCCGATCTAGCGGAGGCACAGATACGCAGTATTTT
TRBD2,.,TRBV7-2,TRBJ2-7,CASSLAAGVSEQYF,TGTGCCAGCAGCTTAGCAGCGGGGGTAAGCGAGCAGTACTTC
.,many,TRBV12-3/TRBV12-4,TRBJ2-5,CASSFWGTLRRETQYF,TGTGCCAGCAGTTTTTGGGGGACACTTCGGAGAGAGACCCAGTACTTC
TRBD1,.,TRBV5-4,TRBJ2-7,CASSLEGQPSGDEQYF,TGTGCCAGCAGCTTGGAGGGACAGCCCTCCGGGGACGAGCAGTACTTC
.,many,TRBV4-2,TRBJ2-1,CASNRDYRSYNEQFF,TGTGCCAGCAACAGGGACTATAGGTCCTACAATGAGCAGTTCTTC
.,many,TRBV11-2,TRBJ2-5,CASSSQETQYF,TGTGCCAGCAGCTCCCAAGAGACCCAGTACTTC
.,.,TRBV28,TRBJ2-5,CASSLAEAKKETQYF,TGTGCCAGCAGTTTAGCGGAGGCCAAAAAAGAGACCCAGTACTTC
.,many,TRBV6-5,TRBJ1-2,CASSYSARGGNYGYTF,TGTGCCAGCAGTTACTCTGCCCGGGGGGGAAACTATGGCTACACCTTC
.,.,TRBV5-1,TRBJ2-4,CASSLEASIAKNIQYF,TGCGCCAGCAGCTTGGAGGCCAGCATAGCCAAAAACATTCAGTACTTC
.,many,TRBV6-2/TRBV6-3,TRBJ2-6,CASSERTGTGANVLTF,TGTGCCAGCAGTGAGCGTACAGGGACTGGGGCCAACGTCCTGACTTTC